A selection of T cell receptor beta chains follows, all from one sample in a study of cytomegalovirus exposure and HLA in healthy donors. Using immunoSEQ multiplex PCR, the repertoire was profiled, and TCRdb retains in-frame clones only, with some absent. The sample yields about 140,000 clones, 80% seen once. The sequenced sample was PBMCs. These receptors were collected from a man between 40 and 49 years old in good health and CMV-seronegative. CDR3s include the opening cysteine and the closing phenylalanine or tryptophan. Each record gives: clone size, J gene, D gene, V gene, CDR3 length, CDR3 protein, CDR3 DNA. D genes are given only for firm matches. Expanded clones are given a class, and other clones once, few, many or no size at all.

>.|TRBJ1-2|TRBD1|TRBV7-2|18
CASSLLEYPGQHSYGYTF
TGTGCCAGCAGCTTACTCGAGTATCCGGGACAGCATTCCTATGGCTACACCTTC
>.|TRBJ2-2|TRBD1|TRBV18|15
CASSPGQVNTGELFF
TGTGCCAGCTCACCGGGACAGGTCAACACCGGGGAGCTGTTTTTT
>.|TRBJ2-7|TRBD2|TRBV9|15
CASSVHSGGSYEQYF
TGTGCCAGCAGCGTCCATAGCGGGGGTTCCTACGAGCAGTACTTC
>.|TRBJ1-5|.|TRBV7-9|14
CASSFDQGNQPQHF
TGTGCCAGCAGCTTTGACCAGGGGAATCAGCCCCAGCATTTT
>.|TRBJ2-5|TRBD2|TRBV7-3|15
CASSLADGRSETQYF
TGTGCCAGCAGCCTAGCGGACGGCCGAAGCGAGACCCAGTACTTC
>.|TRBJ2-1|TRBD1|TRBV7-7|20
CASSLRTPGQSWAMTNEQFF
TGTGCTAGCAGCTTAAGGACACCGGGACAGTCGTGGGCGATGACCAATGAGCAGTTCTTC
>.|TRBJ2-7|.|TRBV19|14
CASSPRGTSVEQYF
TGTGCCAGTAGCCCCCGCGGGACTTCGGTCGAGCAGTACTTC
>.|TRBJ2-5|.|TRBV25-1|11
CASSLAQTQYF
TGTGCCAGCTCGCTGGCCCAGACCCAGTACTTC
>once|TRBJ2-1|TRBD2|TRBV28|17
CASRTRTSGGYYNEQFF
TGTGCCAGCAGAACTAGGACTAGCGGGGGGTACTACAATGAGCAGTTCTTC
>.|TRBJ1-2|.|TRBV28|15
CASSSPREGGYGYTF
TGTGCCAGCAGTTCCCCCCGAGAGGGTGGCTATGGCTACACCTTC
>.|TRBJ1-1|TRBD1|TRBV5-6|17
CASSPKVRDREGTEAFF
TGTGCCAGCAGCCCTAAGGTCAGGGACAGGGAGGGCACTGAAGCTTTCTTT
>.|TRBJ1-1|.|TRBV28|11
CATTGHTEAFF
TGTGCCACCACTGGGCACACTGAAGCTTTCTTT
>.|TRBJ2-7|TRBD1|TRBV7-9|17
CASSLISPGTGSYEQYF
TGTGCCAGCAGTCTCATTAGCCCCGGGACAGGGTCCTACGAGCAGTACTTC
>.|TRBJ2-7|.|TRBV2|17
CASSEDWGNRLPYEQYF
TGTGCCAGCAGTGAAGATTGGGGAAACAGGCTCCCCTACGAGCAGTACTTC
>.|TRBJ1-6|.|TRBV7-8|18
CASSLTPPGQGTNSPLHF
TGTGCCAGCAGCTTAACCCCCCCCGGGCAGGGAACTAATTCACCCCTCCACTTT
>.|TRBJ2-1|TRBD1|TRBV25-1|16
CASSGGTGLSYNEQFF
TGTGCCAGCAGTGGTGGGACAGGCCTTTCCTACAATGAGCAGTTCTTC
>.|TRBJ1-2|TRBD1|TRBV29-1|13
CSVRQGILTGYTF
TGCAGCGTCCGACAGGGCATTTTAACTGGCTACACCTTC
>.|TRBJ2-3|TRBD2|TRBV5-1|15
CASSELAGASDTQYF
TGCGCCAGCAGCGAACTAGCGGGGGCCTCAGATACGCAGTATTTT
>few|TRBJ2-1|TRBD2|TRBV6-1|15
CASSEGLALGDEQFF
TGTGCCAGCAGTGAGGGACTAGCTCTAGGCGATGAGCAGTTCTTC
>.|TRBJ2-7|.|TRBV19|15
CASSIRVQGTYEQYF
TGTGCCAGTAGTATAAGGGTGCAGGGAACCTACGAGCAGTACTTC
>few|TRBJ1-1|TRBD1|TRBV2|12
CASSTGRPEAFF
TGTGCCAGCTCGACAGGGAGGCCTGAAGCTTTCTTT
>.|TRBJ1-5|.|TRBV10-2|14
CASSPGTRNQPQHF
TGCGCCAGCAGTCCCGGGACAAGAAATCAGCCCCAGCATTTT
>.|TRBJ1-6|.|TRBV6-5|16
CASSYSTAGWNSPLHF
TGTGCCAGCAGTTACTCGACGGCAGGCTGGAATTCACCCCTCCACTTT
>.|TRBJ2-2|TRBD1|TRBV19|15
CASRRGTGDTGELFF
TGTGCCAGTAGACGCGGGACAGGGGACACCGGGGAGCTGTTTTTT
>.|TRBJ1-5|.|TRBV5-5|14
CASSLTPTDGGRHF
TGTGCCAGCAGCCTCACACCTACTGACGGAGGACGGCATTTT
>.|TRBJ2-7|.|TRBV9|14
CASSVAGTAYEQYF
TGTGCCAGCAGCGTAGCCGGGACTGCTTACGAGCAGTACTTC
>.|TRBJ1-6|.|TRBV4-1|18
CASSQGLPGSSYNSPLHF
TGCGCCAGCAGCCAAGGTCTCCCCGGGAGCTCCTATAATTCCCCCCTCCACTTT
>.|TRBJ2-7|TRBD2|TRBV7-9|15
CASSSLAGAPGEQYF
TGTGCCAGCAGCTCTTTAGCGGGGGCGCCGGGCGAGCAGTACTTC
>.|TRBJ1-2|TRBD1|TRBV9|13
CASSSDRNYGYTF
TGTGCCAGCAGCTCGGACAGGAACTATGGCTACACCTTC
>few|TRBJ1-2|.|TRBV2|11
CASSADYGYTF
TGTGCCAGCAGTGCGGACTATGGCTACACCTTC
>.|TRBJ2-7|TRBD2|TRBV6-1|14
CASSDVGRAYEQYF
TGTGCTAGCAGTGACGTGGGGAGGGCCTACGAGCAGTACTTC
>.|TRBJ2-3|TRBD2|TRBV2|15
CASRQAGASTDTQYF
TGTGCCAGCAGACAAGCGGGGGCTAGCACAGATACGCAGTATTTT
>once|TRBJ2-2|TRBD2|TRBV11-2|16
CASSLVAGAGTGELFF
TGTGCCAGCAGCTTGGTAGCGGGGGCTGGCACCGGGGAGCTGTTTTTT
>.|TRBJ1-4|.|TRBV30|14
CAWSVDSSNEKLFF
TGTGCCTGGAGTGTAGACAGTTCTAATGAAAAACTGTTTTTT
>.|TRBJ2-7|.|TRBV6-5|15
CASRVGRSATYEQYF
TGTGCCAGCAGGGTGGGGAGGAGTGCGACCTACGAGCAGTACTTC
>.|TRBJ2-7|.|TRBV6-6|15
CASSYSIAQFLEQYF
TGTGCCAGCAGTTACTCGATCGCACAGTTTCTCGAGCAGTACTTC
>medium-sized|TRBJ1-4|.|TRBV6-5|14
CASSYRQGKGELFF
TGTGCCAGCAGTTACCGGCAGGGGAAGGGGGAACTGTTTTTT
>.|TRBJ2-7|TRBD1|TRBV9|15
CASSVGTGDTREQYF
TGTGCCAGCAGCGTAGGGACAGGGGATACCCGCGAGCAGTACTTC
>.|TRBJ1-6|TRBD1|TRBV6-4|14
CASSGNRGTSPLHF
TGTGCCAGCAGCGGTAACAGGGGTACTTCACCCCTCCACTTT
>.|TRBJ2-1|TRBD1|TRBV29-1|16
CSVEGAGTDSYNEQFF
TGCAGCGTTGAAGGGGCCGGGACAGACTCCTACAATGAGCAGTTCTTC
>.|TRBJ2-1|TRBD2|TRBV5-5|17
CASSFVFSGVSADEQFF
TGTGCCAGCAGCTTTGTATTCAGCGGGGTTTCAGCCGATGAGCAGTTCTTC
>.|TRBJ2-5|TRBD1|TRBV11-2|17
CASSLGTGTGYQETQYF
TGTGCCAGCAGCTTAGGGACCGGGACAGGGTATCAAGAGACCCAGTACTTC
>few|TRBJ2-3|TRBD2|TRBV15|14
CATYRSGGKNTQYF
TGTGCCACCTACAGGAGCGGGGGGAAGAATACGCAGTATTTT
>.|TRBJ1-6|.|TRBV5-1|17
CASSLEGRGVYNSPLHF
TGCGCCAGCAGCTTGGAGGGGAGGGGCGTCTATAATTCACCCCTCCACTTT
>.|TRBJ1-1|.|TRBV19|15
CASRLGLHGNTEAFF
TGTGCCAGTAGGCTGGGACTCCATGGGAACACTGAAGCTTTCTTT
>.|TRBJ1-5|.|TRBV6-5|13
CASRPNRVQPQHF
TGTGCCAGCAGGCCCAACAGGGTTCAGCCCCAGCATTTT
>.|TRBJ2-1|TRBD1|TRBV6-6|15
CASSYQDRANNEQFF
TGTGCCAGCAGTTACCAGGACAGGGCTAACAATGAGCAGTTCTTC
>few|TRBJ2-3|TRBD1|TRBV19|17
CASTSDRGTQRTDTQYF
TGTGCCAGTACCTCGGACAGGGGGACACAACGCACAGATACGCAGTATTTT
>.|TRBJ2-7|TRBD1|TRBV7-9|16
CASSRNSGTGGRKEYF
TGTGCCAGCAGCCGCAATTCCGGGACAGGGGGCCGAAAGGAGTACTTC
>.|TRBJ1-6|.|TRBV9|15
CASSVVGQNNSPLHF
TGTGCCAGCAGCGTAGTTGGACAGAATAATTCACCCCTCCACTTT
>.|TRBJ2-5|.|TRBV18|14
CASSPPEGRGTQYF
TGTGCCAGCTCACCCCCCGAGGGTCGGGGGACCCAGTACTTC
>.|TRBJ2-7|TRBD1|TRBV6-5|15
CASSTGQHATYEQYF
TGTGCCAGCAGTACGGGACAGCACGCTACCTACGAGCAGTACTTC
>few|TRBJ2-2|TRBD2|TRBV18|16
CASSAPSGGISGELFF
TGTGCCAGCTCAGCGCCTAGCGGGGGAATATCCGGGGAGCTGTTTTTT
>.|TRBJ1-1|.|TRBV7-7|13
CASSLGQNTEAFF
TGTGCCAGCAGCTTGGGACAGAACACTGAAGCTTTCTTT
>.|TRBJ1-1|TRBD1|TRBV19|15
CASSIQDRPHTEAFF
TGTGCCAGTAGTATTCAGGACAGGCCCCACACTGAAGCTTTCTTT